This T cell receptor (beta chain) was captured by sequencing in a study of spatial heterogeneity in lung cancer. This clonotype was observed at least ten times. Time point: sample taken at primary tumor resection. Unsorted samples of tumor, nontumor lung or frozen PBMC had their whole RNA sequenced. V was trimmed by 3 bases and J by 6 bases, leaving 3 bases between them. The germline CDR1 and CDR2 sequences are MNHNS and SASEGT. This CDR3 spans 11 amino acids. MiXCR was run by TCRdb on the 5' RACE reads, yielding one entry per CDR3 protein. The table records some 12,000 distinct CDR3 sequences, roughly 6.4% of them present only once.

This specimen consisted of normal lung tissue next to the tumor, obtained at surgery. The rearrangement links TRBV6-1 to TRBJ1-5; D gene unclear. The receptor comes from a male donor with early-stage non-small cell lung cancer. CDR3 region: CASSDSQPQHF. Written as DNA, the CDR3 is TGTGCCAGCAGTGACTCTCAGCCCCAGCATTTT.